The TCR beta chain under discussion was sequenced for a study of T cell responses to AZD1222 COVID-19 vaccine. About this clone: Its specificity is unknown.

Clones were sequenced by immunoSEQ multiplex PCR, and TCRdb holds only the in-frame ones, with some missing. The sample consists of 70,000 to 95,000 clones, under 90% of them appearing once. Whole-study findings and limits: Donors were chiefly white British, with a greater number of females, and clonal diversity was perhaps underestimated. At baseline, seropositivity was found in only six or seven AZD1222 recipients.

The CDR3 length is 14 residues. V lost 3 bases to trimming and J lost 10 bases; unmatched junction nucleotides: 5. Germline V gives CDR1 SGHTA, CDR2 FQGNSA. The clonotype was recovered from an adult in good health. The rearrangement links TRBV7-2 to TRBJ1-6; the match to TRBD1 covers 8 bases. Source: peripheral blood, taken on day 0 of MenACWY control vaccination. CDR3 loop: CASSLDRVGSPLHF. As DNA, the CDR3 is TGTGCCAGCAGCTTGGACAGGGTCGGCTCACCCCTCCACTTT.